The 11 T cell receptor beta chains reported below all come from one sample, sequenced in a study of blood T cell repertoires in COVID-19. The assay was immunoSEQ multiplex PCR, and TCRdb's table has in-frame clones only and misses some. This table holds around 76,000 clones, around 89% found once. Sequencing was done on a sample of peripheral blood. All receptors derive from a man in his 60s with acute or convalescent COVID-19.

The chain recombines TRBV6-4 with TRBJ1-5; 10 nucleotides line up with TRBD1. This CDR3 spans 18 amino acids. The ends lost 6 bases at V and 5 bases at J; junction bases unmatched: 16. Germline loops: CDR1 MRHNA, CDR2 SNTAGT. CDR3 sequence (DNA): TGTGCCAGCAGACCACCGGGACAGGGGAACGGGGGATATCAGCCCCAGCATTTT. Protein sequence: CASRPPGQGNGGYQPQHF.

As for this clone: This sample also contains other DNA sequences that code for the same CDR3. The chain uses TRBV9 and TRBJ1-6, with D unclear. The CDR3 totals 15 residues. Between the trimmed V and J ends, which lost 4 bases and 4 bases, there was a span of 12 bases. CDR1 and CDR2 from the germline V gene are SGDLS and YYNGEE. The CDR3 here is CASSPPGSYNSPLHF. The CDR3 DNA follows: TGTGCCAGCAGCCCCCCGGGAAGTTATAATTCACCCCTCCACTTT.

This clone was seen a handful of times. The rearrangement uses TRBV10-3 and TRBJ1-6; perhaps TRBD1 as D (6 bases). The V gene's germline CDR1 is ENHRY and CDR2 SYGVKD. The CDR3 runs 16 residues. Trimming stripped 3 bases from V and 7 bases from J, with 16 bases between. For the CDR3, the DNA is TGTGCCATCAGTGACACAGGGCAAATGGGGAATTCACCCCTCCACTTT. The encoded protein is CAISDTGQMGNSPLHF.

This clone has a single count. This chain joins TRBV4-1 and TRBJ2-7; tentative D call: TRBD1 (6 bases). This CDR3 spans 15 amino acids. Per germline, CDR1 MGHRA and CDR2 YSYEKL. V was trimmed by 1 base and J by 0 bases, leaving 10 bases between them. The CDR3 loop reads CASSQGQESSYEQYF. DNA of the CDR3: TGCGCCAGCAGCCAAGGACAGGAAAGCTCCTACGAGCAGTACTTC.

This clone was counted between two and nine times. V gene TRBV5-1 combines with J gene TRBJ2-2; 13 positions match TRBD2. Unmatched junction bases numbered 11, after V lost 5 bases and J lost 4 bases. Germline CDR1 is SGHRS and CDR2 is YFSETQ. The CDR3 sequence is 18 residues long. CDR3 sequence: CASRRQGTSGIRTGELFF. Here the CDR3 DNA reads TGCGCCAGCAGAAGACAAGGGACTAGCGGGATTCGCACCGGGGAGCTGTTTTTT.

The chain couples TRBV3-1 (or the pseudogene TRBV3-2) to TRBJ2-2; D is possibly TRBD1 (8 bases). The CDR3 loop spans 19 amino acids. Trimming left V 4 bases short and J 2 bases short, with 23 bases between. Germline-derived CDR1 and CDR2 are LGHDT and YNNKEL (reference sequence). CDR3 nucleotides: TGTGCCAGCAGCCCCCCCGGGACAGGATGGGGGGGAAACACCGGGGAGCTGTTTTTT. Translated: CASSPPGTGWGGNTGELFF.

CDR3 DNA sequence: TGTGCCAGCAGCTTAGGTGTCGGGAATTCACCCCTCCACTTT. Translated, it gives CASSLGVGNSPLHF. The chain recombines TRBV11-2 with TRBJ1-6; D not certain. This CDR3 is built from 14 residues. The V and J ends lost 1 base and 7 bases respectively, with 8 bases between them. The germline gives CDR1 SGHAT, CDR2 FQNNGV.

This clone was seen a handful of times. The CDR3 sequence is CASSQDGLAGETQYF. The CDR3 DNA follows: TGTGCCAGCAGCCAAGATGGACTAGCTGGGGAGACCCAGTACTTC. The J gene is TRBJ2-5, the V gene TRBV3-1 (or the pseudogene TRBV3-2); TRBD2 agrees at 8 bases. The V segment lost 0 bases and the J segment 5 bases; nucleotides outside the gene matches: 5. Per the germline V gene, CDR1 is LGHDT and CDR2 is YNNKEL (reference sequence). The CDR3 has 15 amino acids.

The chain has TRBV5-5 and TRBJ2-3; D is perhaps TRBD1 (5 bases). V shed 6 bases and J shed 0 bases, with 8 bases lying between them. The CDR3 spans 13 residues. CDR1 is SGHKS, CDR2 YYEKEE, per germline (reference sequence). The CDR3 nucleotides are TGTGCCAGCAAGGGGATCAGCACAGATACGCAGTATTTT. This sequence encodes CASKGISTDTQYF. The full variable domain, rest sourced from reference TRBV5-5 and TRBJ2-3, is DAGVTQSPTHLIKTRGQQVTLRCSPISGHKSVSWYQQVLGQGPQFIFQYYEKEERGRGNFPDRFSARQFPNYSSELNVNALLLGDSALYLCASKGISTDTQYFGPGTRLTVL.

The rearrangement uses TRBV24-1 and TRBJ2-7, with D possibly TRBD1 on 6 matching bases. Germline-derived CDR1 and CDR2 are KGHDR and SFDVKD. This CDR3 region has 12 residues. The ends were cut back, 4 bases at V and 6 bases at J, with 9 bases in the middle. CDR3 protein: CATSDTGFEQYF. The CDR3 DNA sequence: TGTGCCACCAGTGACACAGGGTTCGAGCAGTACTTC.

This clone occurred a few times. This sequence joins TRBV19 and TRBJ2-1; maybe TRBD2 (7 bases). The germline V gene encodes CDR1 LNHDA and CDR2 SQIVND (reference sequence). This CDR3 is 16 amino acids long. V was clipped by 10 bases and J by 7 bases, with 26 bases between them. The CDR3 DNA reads TGTGCCACCCGGGGGGCGAGCGGACCCCACAGAAATGAGCAGTTCTTC. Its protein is CATRGASGPHRNEQFF.